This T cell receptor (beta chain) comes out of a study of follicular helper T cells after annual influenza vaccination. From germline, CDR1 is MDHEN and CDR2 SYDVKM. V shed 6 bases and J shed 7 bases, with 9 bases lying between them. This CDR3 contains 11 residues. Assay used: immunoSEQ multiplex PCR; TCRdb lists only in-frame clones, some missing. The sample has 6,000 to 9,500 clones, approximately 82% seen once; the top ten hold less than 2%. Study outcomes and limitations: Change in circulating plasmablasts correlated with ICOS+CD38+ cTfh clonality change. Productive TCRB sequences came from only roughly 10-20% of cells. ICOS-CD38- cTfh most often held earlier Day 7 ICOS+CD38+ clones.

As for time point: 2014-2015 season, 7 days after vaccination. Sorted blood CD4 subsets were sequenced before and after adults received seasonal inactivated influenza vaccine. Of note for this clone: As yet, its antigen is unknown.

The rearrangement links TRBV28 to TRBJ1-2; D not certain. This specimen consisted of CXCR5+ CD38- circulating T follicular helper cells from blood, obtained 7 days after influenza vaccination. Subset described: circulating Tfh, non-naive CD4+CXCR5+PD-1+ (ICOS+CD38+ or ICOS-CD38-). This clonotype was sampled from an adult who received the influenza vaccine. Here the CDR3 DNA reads TGTGCCAGCAGACCCACGTTTGGCTACACCTTC. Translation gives CASRPTFGYTF.